Below are 23 T cell receptor beta chains sequenced from a single sample in a study of T cells in Graves' hyperthyroidism and ophthalmopathy. The CDR3 regions of TCR beta were amplified from RNA transcripts. When the TCR CDR3 underwent first-round RT-PCR, the HTBI primer set was used. MiXCR, run by TCRdb on the multiplex PCR reads, gives a single entry per CDR3 protein. Here the sample spans roughly 740,000 distinct CDR3 sequences, about 15% being singletons. The specimen sequenced was blood. Receptors originate from a man aged 18 to 30 with Graves' hyperthyroidism.

This clonotype was picked up a small number of times. The chain uses TRBV19 and TRBJ2-1; D perhaps matches TRBD2 (5 bases). Trimming stripped 5 bases from V and 4 bases from J, with 15 bases between. This CDR3 has 15 residues. Germline V gene sequence: CDR1 LNHDA, CDR2 SQIVND (reference sequence). The CDR3 DNA sequence: TGTGCCAGTAGTCCGACCCCGGGATTTTACAATGAGCAGTTCTTC. Amino acids: CASSPTPGFYNEQFF.

This sequence joins TRBV7-9 and TRBJ2-3; D perhaps matches TRBD2 (5 bases). Looked up from germline, CDR1 is SEHNR and CDR2 is FQNEAQ (reference sequence). V lost 5 bases to trimming and J lost 7 bases, with 10 bases between them. This CDR3 has 12 residues. CDR3 amino acids: CASSPGLYTQYF. DNA of the CDR3: TGTGCCAGCAGCCCTGGACTGTATACGCAGTATTTT.

Concerning this clonotype: The germline gene is not matched at one end of the junction; a read error may be the cause. The V call is TRBV19, the J call TRBJ1-5; TRBD1 agrees at 7 bases. This CDR3 is built from 15 residues. Germline V lookup: CDR1 LNHDA, CDR2 SQIVND (reference sequence). CDR3 coding DNA: TGTGCCAGTAACATGATGCGACAGGGTAATCAGCCCCAGCATTTC. Its translation: CASNMMRQGNQPQHF.

This clonotype was seen a handful of times. The chain combines TRBV11-1 with TRBJ2-1, with TRBD2 matching 7 bases. The germline V gene encodes CDR1 SGHAT and CDR2 FQDESV (reference sequence). V gave up 1 base and J gave up 4 bases; unmatched junction bases: 7. CDR3 length equals 16 residues. CDR3 sequence reads: CASSLGSGVQYNEQFF. As DNA, the CDR3 is TGTGCCAGCAGCTTAGGGAGCGGGGTACAGTACAATGAGCAGTTCTTC. Based on the CDR3 plus reference TRBV11-1 and TRBJ2-1, the full variable domain is EAEVAQSPRYKITEKSQAVAFWCDPISGHATLYWYRQILGQGPELLVQFQDESVVDDSQLPKDRFSAERLKGVDSTLKIQPAELGDSAMYLCASSLGSGVQYNEQFFGPGTRLTVL.

This clonotype was seen ten or more times. This chain uses TRBV7-9 with TRBJ2-2; D is ambiguous. The CDR3 loop spans 13 amino acids. V was trimmed by 3 bases and J by 4 bases, leaving 6 bases between them. Germline assignment: CDR1 SEHNR and CDR2 FQNEAQ (reference sequence). The CDR3 DNA reads as TGTGCCAGCAGCTTTAGGGCCACCGGGGAGCTGTTTTTT. It translates to CASSFRATGELFF.

This clonotype was found many times. CDR3 sequence: CASSPSWDRYNSPLHF. CDR3 in DNA: TGTGCCAGCAGCCCATCGTGGGACAGATATAATTCACCCCTCCACTTT. V gene TRBV12-3 or TRBV12-4 combines with J gene TRBJ1-6, with 7 bases fitting TRBD1. The CDR3 is 16 residues long. The junction had 9 bases not matched to a gene; V was cut back by 6 bases and J by 4 bases.

The rearrangement links TRBV28 to TRBJ1-3; D gene unclear. This CDR3 has 13 amino acids. The germline gives CDR1 MDHEN, CDR2 SYDVKM. V lost 6 bases and J lost 2, with 8 bases in between. DNA of the CDR3: TGTGCCAGCAGCCGGGCCGCTGGAAACACCATATATTTT. It yields the protein CASSRAAGNTIYF.

This clonotype was observed many times. This chain connects TRBV18 to TRBJ1-2; perhaps TRBD1 as D (5 bases). Trimming cost V 5 bases and J 3 bases, with 10 bases left between them. The CDR3 sequence is 13 residues long. Per germline, CDR1 KGHSH and CDR2 LQKENI. The CDR3 is CASSAGLDYGYTF. CDR3 nucleotide sequence: TGTGCCAGCTCAGCAGGGTTGGACTATGGCTACACCTTC. The full variable domain, its missing parts supplied by reference TRBV18 and TRBJ1-2, is NAGVMQNPRHLVRRRGQEARLRCSPMKGHSHVYWYRQLPEEGLKFMVYLQKENIIDESGMPKERFSAEFPKEGPSILRIQQVVRGDSAAYFCASSAGLDYGYTFGSGTRLTVV.

The chain combines TRBV25-1 with TRBJ2-7, with TRBD2 identical over 7 bases. Trimming at V came to 2 bases and at J to 6 bases, leaving 7 bases not matched to a gene. CDR1 is MGHDK and CDR2 is SYGVNS in the germline V gene. CDR3 length: 14 residues. CDR3 loop: CASSEAGALGEQYF. The CDR3 bases are TGTGCCAGCAGTGAAGCGGGAGCTCTAGGCGAGCAGTACTTC.

This chain connects TRBV2 to TRBJ2-7; D uncertain. V lost 7 bases to trimming and J lost 2 bases, with 9 bases between them. Germline loops: CDR1 SNHLY, CDR2 FYNNEI. This CDR3 spans 12 amino acids. CDR3 sequence (DNA): TGTGCCAGCACCCAGACAACCTACGAGCAGTACTTC. The encoded protein is CASTQTTYEQYF.

This clonotype was seen repeatedly, ten times or more. The rearrangement uses TRBV28 and TRBJ2-3; no firm D call. CDR3 length equals 14 residues. The germline V and J ends were trimmed by 3 bases and 5 bases, with 12 bases remaining between them. Germline V gene data show CDR1 as MDHEN and CDR2 as SYDVKM. CDR3 sequence (DNA): TGTGCCAGCAGTTTGGTCCCGCAGAGAGATACGCAGTATTTT. It encodes CASSLVPQRDTQYF.

The chain couples TRBV28 to TRBJ2-1, with 10 nucleotides matching TRBD2. V lost 2 bases to trimming and J lost 2 bases; unmatched junction nucleotides: 9. CDR3 size: 18 residues. Per germline, CDR1 MDHEN and CDR2 SYDVKM. CDR3 in amino acids: CASSLTGGAGGTYNEQFF. The CDR3, as DNA: TGTGCCAGCAGTTTAACCGGCGGAGCGGGAGGGACCTACAATGAGCAGTTCTTC.

This clonotype was recorded at least ten times. This chain connects TRBV2 to TRBJ1-1; possibly TRBD1 for D (5 bases). The CDR3 contains 14 residues. From germline, CDR1 is SNHLY and CDR2 FYNNEI. V dropped 7 bases and J dropped 4 bases, with 16 bases sitting between them. DNA of the CDR3: TGTGCCAGCATAGTTTACGTTGGGGGCACTGAAGCTTTCTTT. Translating gives CASIVYVGGTEAFF.

V and J are TRBV6-2 or TRBV6-3 and TRBJ2-5; 7 bases agree with TRBD1. The CDR3 runs to 12 residues. V lost 7 bases, J lost 3 bases, and 2 bases stayed unmatched. Germline-derived CDR1 and CDR2 are MNHEY and SVGEGT. The CDR3 bases are TGTGCCAGCACCGGACAGGAAGAGACCCAGTACTTC. The encoded protein is CASTGQEETQYF.

The table lists this clonotype with a few counts. J is TRBJ2-2 and V is TRBV12-3 or TRBV12-4; 7 nucleotides match TRBD2. V lost 2 bases to trimming and J lost 5 bases; unmatched junction nucleotides: 2. The CDR3 covers 14 residues. The CDR3 sequence is CASSLRRETGELFF. CDR3 nucleotides: TGTGCCAGCAGTTTACGGCGGGAGACCGGGGAGCTGTTTTTT.

This clonotype came up many times. V is TRBV20-1 and J is TRBJ2-3; either TRBD1 or TRBD2 may supply D (5 bases each). Germline V gene data show CDR1 as DFQATT and CDR2 as SNEGSKA (reference sequence). The CDR3 is made up of 13 amino acids. With 5 bases removed from V and 4 bases from J, the gap between germline ends came to 13 bases. DNA for the CDR3: TGCAGTGCTTCCACAGGAGGTGCAGATACGCAGTATTTT. Protein: CSASTGGADTQYF.

This clonotype was found once. Just one base apart from a much larger clone, this may be a read error. The rearrangement joins TRBV28 to TRBJ2-1, with a possible D match to TRBD2 (6 bases). Trimming took off 7 bases at V and 0 bases at J, with 7 bases between the two ends. This CDR3 has 13 amino acids. Germline V gene sequence: CDR1 MDHEN, CDR2 SYDVKM. As DNA, the CDR3 is TGTGCCAGCACGACTAGCTCCTACAATGAGCAGTTCTTC. Amino acid sequence: CASTTSSYNEQFF.

This clonotype was counted many times. CDR3 in amino acids: CASSTGTVGQPQHF. CDR3 bases: TGTGCCAGCAGTACCGGGACAGTGGGTCAGCCCCAGCATTTT. This rearrangement joins TRBV2 to TRBJ1-5; TRBD1 matches at 7 bases. This CDR3 comprises 14 residues. J was trimmed by 6 bases and V by 5 bases; bases with no gene match: 7. Germline V gene lookup returns CDR1 SNHLY and CDR2 FYNNEI.

This chain links TRBV18 with TRBJ2-7; a possible D gene is TRBD2 (6 bases). With 0 bases removed from V and 9 bases from J, the gap between germline ends came to 15 bases. The CDR3 is 14 amino acids. From germline, CDR1 is KGHSH and CDR2 LQKENI. CDR3 nucleotides: TGTGCCAGCTCACCACCGAGTGCGGGAATCGGGCAGTACTTC. It encodes CASSPPSAGIGQYF.

V is TRBV9 and J is TRBJ1-4; maybe TRBD1 (6 bases). Germline CDR1 SGDLS, CDR2 YYNGEE. V dropped 4 bases and J dropped 8 bases, with 15 bases sitting between them. The CDR3 consists of 14 residues. This CDR3 is CASSPRGEDEKLFF. The CDR3 DNA follows: TGTGCCAGCAGCCCTAGGGGGGAGGACGAAAAACTGTTTTTT.

The rearrangement links TRBV11-2 to TRBJ2-3, with a weak D call TRBD2 (5 bases). Trimming took off 6 bases at V and 5 bases at J, with 30 bases between the two ends. Germline V lookup: CDR1 SGHAT, CDR2 FQNNGV. The CDR3 has 19 residues. Here the CDR3 DNA reads TGTGCCAGCAGTATGATTGTTTCAGGCACTAGTTCTTTGGGAGATACGCAGTATTTT. Translated: CASSMIVSGTSSLGDTQYF. The variable domain in full, completed from reference TRBV11-2 and TRBJ2-3, reads EAGVAQSPRYKIIEKRQSVAFWCNPISGHATLYWYQQILGQGPKLLIQFQNNGVVDDSQLPKDRFSAERLKGVDSTLKIQPAKLEDSAVYLCASSMIVSGTSSLGDTQYFGPGTRLTVL.

The V and J genes are TRBV6-1 and TRBJ2-1; D ambiguous. The V and J ends lost 7 bases and 0 bases respectively, with 13 bases between them. Germline-derived CDR1 and CDR2 are MNHNS and SASEGT. The CDR3 loop spans 15 amino acids. The CDR3 spells CASIPSRSSYNEQFF. CDR3 DNA: TGTGCCAGCATCCCTTCGAGAAGCTCCTACAATGAGCAGTTCTTC.

This chain links TRBV11-1 with TRBJ2-1; D is undetermined. This CDR3 is 11 amino acids long. Germline CDR1 SGHAT, CDR2 FQDESV (reference sequence). The V gene lost 5 bases and the J gene lost 11 bases, with 10 bases spanning the gap. This CDR3 reads CASSLDNQQFF. The CDR3 DNA follows: TGTGCCAGCAGCCTTGATAATCAGCAGTTCTTC.